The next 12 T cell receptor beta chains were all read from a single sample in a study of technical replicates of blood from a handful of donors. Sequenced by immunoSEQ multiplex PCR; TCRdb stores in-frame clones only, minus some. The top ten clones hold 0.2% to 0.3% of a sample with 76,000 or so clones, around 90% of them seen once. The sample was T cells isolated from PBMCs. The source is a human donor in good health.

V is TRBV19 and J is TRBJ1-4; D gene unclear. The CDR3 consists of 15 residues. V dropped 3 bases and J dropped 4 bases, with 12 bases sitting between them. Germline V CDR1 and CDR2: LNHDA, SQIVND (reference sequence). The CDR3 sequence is CASSIEGPSNEKLFF. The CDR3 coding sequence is TGTGCCAGTAGTATTGAGGGCCCAAGTAATGAAAAACTGTTTTTT.

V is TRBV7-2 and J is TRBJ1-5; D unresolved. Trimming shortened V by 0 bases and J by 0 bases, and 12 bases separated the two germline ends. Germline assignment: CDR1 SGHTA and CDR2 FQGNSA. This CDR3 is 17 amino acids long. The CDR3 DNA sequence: TGTGCCAGCAGCTTAGCGCTATCGGCAGGTAGCAATCAGCCCCAGCATTTT. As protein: CASSLALSAGSNQPQHF.

This CDR3 is CASSPGTSGRDTQYF. The CDR3, as DNA: TGTGCCAGCAGTCCTGGGACTAGCGGGAGAGATACGCAGTATTTT. V and J are TRBV6-6 and TRBJ2-3, with 14 bases aligning to TRBD2. CDR3 length equals 15 residues. Germline assignment: CDR1 MNHNY and CDR2 SVGAGI (reference sequence). V dropped 5 bases and J dropped 5; count of bases not matched to a gene: 3.

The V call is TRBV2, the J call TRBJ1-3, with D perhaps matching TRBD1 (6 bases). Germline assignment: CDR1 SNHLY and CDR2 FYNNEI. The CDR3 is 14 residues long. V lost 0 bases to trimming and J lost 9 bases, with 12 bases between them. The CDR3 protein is CASSEARGPSTIYF. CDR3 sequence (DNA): TGTGCCAGCAGTGAAGCGCGGGGGCCCTCCACCATATATTTT. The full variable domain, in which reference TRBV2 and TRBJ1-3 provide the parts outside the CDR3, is EPEVTQTPSHQVTQMGQEVILRCVPISNHLYFYWYRQILGQKVEFLVSFYNNEISEKSEIFDDQFSVERPDGSNFTLKIRSTKLEDSAMYFCASSEARGPSTIYFGEGSWLTVV.

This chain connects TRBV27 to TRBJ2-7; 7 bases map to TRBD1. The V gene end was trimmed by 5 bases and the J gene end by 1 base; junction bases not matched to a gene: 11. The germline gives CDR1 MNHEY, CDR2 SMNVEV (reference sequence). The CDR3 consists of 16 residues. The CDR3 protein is CASSRATGRISYEQYF. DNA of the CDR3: TGTGCCAGCAGTCGCGCGACAGGGCGCATTTCCTACGAGCAGTACTTC.

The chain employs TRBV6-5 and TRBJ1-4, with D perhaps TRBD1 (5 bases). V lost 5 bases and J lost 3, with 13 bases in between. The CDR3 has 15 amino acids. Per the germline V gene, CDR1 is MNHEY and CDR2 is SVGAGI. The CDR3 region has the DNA TGTGCCAGCAGTCGGGGCGGGAGAGCTAATGAAAAACTGTTTTTT. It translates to CASSRGGRANEKLFF.

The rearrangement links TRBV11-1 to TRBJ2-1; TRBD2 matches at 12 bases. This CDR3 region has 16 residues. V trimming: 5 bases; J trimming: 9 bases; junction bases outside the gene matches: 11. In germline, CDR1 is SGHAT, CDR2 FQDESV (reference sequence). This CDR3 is CASSDRLAGADGEQFF. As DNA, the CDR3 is TGTGCCAGCAGCGACAGACTAGCGGGAGCTGATGGTGAGCAGTTCTTC.

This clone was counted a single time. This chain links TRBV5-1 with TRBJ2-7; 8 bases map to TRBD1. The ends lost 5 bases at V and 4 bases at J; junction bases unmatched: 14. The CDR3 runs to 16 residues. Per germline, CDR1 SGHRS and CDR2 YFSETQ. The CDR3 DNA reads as TGCGCCAGCAGATCAGGACAGGGCGGACTAAGGTACGAGCAGTACTTC. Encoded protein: CASRSGQGGLRYEQYF.

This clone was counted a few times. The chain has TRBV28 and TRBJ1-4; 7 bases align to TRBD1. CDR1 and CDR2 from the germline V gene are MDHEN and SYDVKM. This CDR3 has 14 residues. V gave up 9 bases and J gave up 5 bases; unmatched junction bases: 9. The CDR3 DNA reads TGTGCCAGTTACGACAGGGCGGGGAATGAAAAACTGTTTTTT. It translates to CASYDRAGNEKLFF.

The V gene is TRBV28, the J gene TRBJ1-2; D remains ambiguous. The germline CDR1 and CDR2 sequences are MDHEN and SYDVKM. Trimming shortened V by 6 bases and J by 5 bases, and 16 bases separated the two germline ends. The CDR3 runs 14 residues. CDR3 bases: TGTGCCAGCAGGGCTTTTCAGCTAGGTTATGGCTACACCTTC. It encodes CASRAFQLGYGYTF.

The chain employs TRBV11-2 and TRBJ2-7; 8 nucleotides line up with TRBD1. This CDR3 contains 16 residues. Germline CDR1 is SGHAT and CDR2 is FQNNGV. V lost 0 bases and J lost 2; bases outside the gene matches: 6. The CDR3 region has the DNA TGTGCCAGCAGCTTAGAGGCGGGACAGGACCCCTACGAGCAGTACTTC. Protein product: CASSLEAGQDPYEQYF. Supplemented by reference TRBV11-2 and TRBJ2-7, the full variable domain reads EAGVAQSPRYKIIEKRQSVAFWCNPISGHATLYWYQQILGQGPKLLIQFQNNGVVDDSQLPKDRFSAERLKGVDSTLKIQPAKLEDSAVYLCASSLEAGQDPYEQYFGPGTRLTVT.

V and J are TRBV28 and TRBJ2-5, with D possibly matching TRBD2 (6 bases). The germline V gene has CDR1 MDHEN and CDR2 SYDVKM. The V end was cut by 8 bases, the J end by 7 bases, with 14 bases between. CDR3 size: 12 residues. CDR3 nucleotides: TGTGCCAGCCGGGACTTCTCCATGACCCAGTACTTC. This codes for CASRDFSMTQYF.